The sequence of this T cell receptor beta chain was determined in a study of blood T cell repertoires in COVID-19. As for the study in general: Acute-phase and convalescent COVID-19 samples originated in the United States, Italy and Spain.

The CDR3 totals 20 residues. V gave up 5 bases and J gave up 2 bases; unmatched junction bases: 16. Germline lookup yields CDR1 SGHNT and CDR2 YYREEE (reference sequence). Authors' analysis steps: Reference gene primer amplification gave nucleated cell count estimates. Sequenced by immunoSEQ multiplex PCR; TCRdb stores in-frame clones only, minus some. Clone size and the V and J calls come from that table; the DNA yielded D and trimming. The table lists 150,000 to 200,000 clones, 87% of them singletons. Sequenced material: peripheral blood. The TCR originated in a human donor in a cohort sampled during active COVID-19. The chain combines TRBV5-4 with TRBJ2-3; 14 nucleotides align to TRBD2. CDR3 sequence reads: CASRVGTSGGLVGNTDTQYF. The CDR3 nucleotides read TGTGCCAGCAGGGTCGGGACTAGCGGGGGCCTCGTCGGGAACACAGATACGCAGTATTTT.